This T cell receptor beta chain derives from a study of cytomegalovirus exposure and HLA in healthy donors. Broader study findings: Some TCR beta chains (roughly 160 of them) were listed as cytomegalovirus-associated. Most observed TCR sequences were rare, whereas some public TCRs were detected in many donors.

Assay: immunoSEQ multiplex PCR; the TCRdb copy retains only in-frame clones and omits some. This table holds approximately 260,000 clones, about 90% found once. The CDR3 loop spans 15 amino acids. Losses at the gene ends were 4 bases for V and 7 bases for J; bases not matched to a gene: 11. In germline, CDR1 is SGDLS, CDR2 YYNGEE. It was the approximately 130-subject validation cohort, separate from the approximately 700-subject first cohort, to which the donors belonged. Note on this clone: The target antigen is unknown.

The clonotype comes from a woman aged 30 to 39 in good health and CMV-seropositive. The sequencing input was PBMCs. The chain carries TRBV9 and TRBJ2-5; 9 nucleotides match TRBD2. CDR3 protein: CASSPTPLSGGTQYF. The CDR3, as DNA: TGTGCCAGCAGCCCGACCCCACTTAGCGGGGGGACCCAGTACTTC.